This T cell receptor (beta chain) was obtained from a study of vaccination effects on CD4 cells after COVID-19. The CDR3 runs 17 residues. Germline CDR1 SGHTA, CDR2 FQGTGA. V lost 1 base to trimming and J lost 2 bases, with 18 bases between them. This clone showed up just once. As yet, its antigen is unknown. Points from the study as a whole: Early post-infection timepoints were absent, and convalescent patients were few.

Using immunoSEQ multiplex PCR, the repertoire was profiled, and TCRdb retains in-frame clones only, with some absent. The sample lists about 41,000 clones, approximately 80% occurring once. After expansion with viral peptide pools in the ViraFEST assay, antigen-specific CD4+ T cells were sequenced. Cells that had been cultured for 10 days were the source of isolated CD4+ T cells. Having tested negative for nucleocapsid antibodies, the vaccine recipients showed no prior SARS-CoV-2 infection. A density of approximately 2.2 million PBMC per well was used; these cells were cultured with roughly 10 IU/ml IL-2 and about 9.4 ug/ml peptides.

The chain joins TRBV7-3 to TRBJ2-7; TRBD2 might be the D (7 bases). This sequence originates from a human donor who received a COVID-19 vaccine. The specimen comprised CD4+ T cells from PBMCs cultured with HCoV-NL63 spike peptides, sampled before COVID-19 vaccination. CDR3 sequence: CASSLIYWEGGTYEQYV. The DNA for the CDR3 is TGTGCCAGCAGCTTAATTTACTGGGAGGGGGGTACCTACGAGCAGTACGTC.